This T cell receptor (beta chain) was captured by sequencing in a study of OX40 agonist ivuxolimab in advanced cancers. Whole-study results and caveats: Clones of CD4+ and CD8+ blood T cells grew by week 6 at doses of 0.1 to 3.0 mg/kg.

The assay was immunoSEQ multiplex PCR, and TCRdb's table has in-frame clones only and misses some. The sample yields over 60,000 clones, about 85% seen once. This CDR3 has 14 amino acids. CDR1 and CDR2 from the germline V gene are MNHEY and SVGAGI. V lost 6 bases and J 2 bases, leaving 13 bases between the germline ends. This clone has only a few counts. The antigen is undetermined. If patients had autoimmune disease history or systemic immunosuppression, they were excluded. Sequenced material: CD4+ or CD8+ T cells sorted from blood, taken in a trial of the OX40 agonist ivuxolimab. V and J are TRBV6-5 and TRBJ1-1, with a possible D match to TRBD1 (6 bases). The TCR sequence derives from an adult with an advanced solid tumor such as melanoma, head and neck, liver or kidney cancer. As DNA, the CDR3 is TGTGCCAGCAGGCACGGACAGATAAACACTGAAGCTTTCTTT. Residues: CASRHGQINTEAFF.